These 2 T cell receptor beta chains originate from one sample sequenced in a study of regulatory T cells in long-lasting Graves disease. Noted time point: newly diagnosed GD, antithyroid drugs for less than 3 months. There was RNA extracted from PBMCs, and the TCR library was made from it. Both iRepertoire HTBI primers and Arm-PCR of CDR3 regions were used to build the TCR beta libraries. TCRdb fed the multiplex PCR reads into MiXCR, producing one record per CDR3 protein. The profile shows approximately 400,000 distinct CDR3 sequences, over 14% of them singletons. These same records also appear under a second study, on T cells in Graves' hyperthyroidism and ophthalmopathy.

The sequences come from peripheral blood mononuclear cells (PBMCs), collected at new diagnosis, from a patient treated with antithyroid drugs. Source of these receptors: a woman aged 35 to 49 with Graves disease.

This clonotype showed up many times. V gene TRBV29-1 combines with J gene TRBJ2-1, with TRBD2 matching 12 bases. Germline-derived CDR1 and CDR2 are SQVTM and ANQGSEA. The ends lost 3 bases at V and 8 bases at J; junction bases unmatched: 20. The CDR3 is made up of 19 amino acids. The CDR3 loop reads CSVDSRGLTSGRVSDEQFF. The DNA for the CDR3 is TGCAGCGTTGACAGCAGGGGGTTGACTAGCGGGAGAGTAAGCGATGAGCAGTTCTTC.

This clonotype came up many times. The chain is built from TRBV11-1 and TRBJ2-7; TRBD2 matches 10 bases. Trimming at V came to 5 bases and at J to 3 bases, leaving 7 bases not matched to a gene. Germline V gene data show CDR1 as SGHAT and CDR2 as FQDESV (reference sequence). This CDR3 contains 15 residues. CDR3 amino acids: CASSDLAGVNYEQYF. The DNA of the CDR3 is TGTGCCAGCAGCGACCTAGCGGGAGTGAACTACGAGCAGTACTTC.